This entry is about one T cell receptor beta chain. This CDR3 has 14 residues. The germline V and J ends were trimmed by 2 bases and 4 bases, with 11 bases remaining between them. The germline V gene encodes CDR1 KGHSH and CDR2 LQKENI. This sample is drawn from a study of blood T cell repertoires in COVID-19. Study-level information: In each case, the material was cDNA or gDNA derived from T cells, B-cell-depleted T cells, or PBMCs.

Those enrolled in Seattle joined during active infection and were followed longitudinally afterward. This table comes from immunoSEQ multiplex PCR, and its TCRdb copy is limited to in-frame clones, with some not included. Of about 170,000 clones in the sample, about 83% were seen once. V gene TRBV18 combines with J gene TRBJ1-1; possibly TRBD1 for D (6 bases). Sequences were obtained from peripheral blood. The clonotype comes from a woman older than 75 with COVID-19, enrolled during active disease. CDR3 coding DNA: TGTGCCAGCTCACCAGGGGGCTTGGGCACTGAAGCTTTCTTT. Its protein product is CASSPGGLGTEAFF.